The sequence of this TCR beta chain was determined in a study of CD8+CD57+ T cells in acquired aplastic anemia. The template for TCR beta VDJ and CDR3 sequence profiling was genomic DNA. A single record per CDR3 protein comes from TCRdb applying MiXCR to the reads. Among about 160,000 distinct CDR3 sequences, 45% to 55% were seen once, and the ten largest hold over 25%. This clonotype occurred a few times. From germline, CDR1 is SGHDT and CDR2 YYEEEE. This CDR3 region has 14 residues. J lost 7 bases, V lost 4 bases, and 8 bases had no gene match. Whoever was chosen for sequencing had shown CD8+CD57+ cell expansion by flow cytometry.

The V and J genes are TRBV5-6 and TRBJ2-1; 7 positions match TRBD1. This TCR was sampled from a human donor with aplastic anemia. Sequencing used sorted CD4+, CD8+, or CD8+CD57+ T cells (not recorded which) from PBMCs. CDR3 in amino acids: CASSTGQNFNEQFF. CDR3 sequence (DNA): TGTGCCAGCAGCACGGGACAGAACTTTAATGAGCAGTTCTTC.